This TCR beta chain originates from a study of blood T cell repertoires in COVID-19. Assay: immunoSEQ multiplex PCR; the TCRdb copy retains only in-frame clones and omits some. This table has about 250,000 clones, around 90% appearing once. This CDR3 spans 14 amino acids. Germline V gene data show CDR1 as SGDLS and CDR2 as YYNGEE. V lost 0 bases to trimming and J lost 2 bases; unmatched junction nucleotides: 2. The sequence was collected from a man aged 25-40 years with COVID-19, enrolled during active disease. This sequence joins TRBV9 and TRBJ2-7, with 7 positions matching TRBD1. The sample consisted of peripheral blood. CDR3 DNA: TGTGCCAGCAGCGTAGACAGGGGACCCTACGAGCAGTACTTC. It specifies CASSVDRGPYEQYF.